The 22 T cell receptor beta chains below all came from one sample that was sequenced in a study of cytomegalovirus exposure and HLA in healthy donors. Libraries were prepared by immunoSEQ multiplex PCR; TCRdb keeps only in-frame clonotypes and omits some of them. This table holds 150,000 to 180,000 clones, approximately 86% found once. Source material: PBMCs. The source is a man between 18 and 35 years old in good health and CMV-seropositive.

The CDR3 here is CASSEGTGSYNEQFF. CDR3 nucleotide sequence: TGTGCCAGCAGCGAAGGGACAGGCTCCTACAATGAGCAGTTCTTC. The rearrangement links TRBV9 to TRBJ2-1; the match to TRBD1 covers 8 bases. V lost 3 bases, J lost 0 bases, and 2 bases stayed unmatched. The CDR3 contains 15 residues. Germline V CDR1 and CDR2: SGDLS, YYNGEE. The complete variable domain, with remaining parts taken from reference TRBV9 and TRBJ2-1, reads DSGVTQTPKHLITATGQRVTLRCSPRSGDLSVYWYQQSLDQGLQFLIQYYNGEERAKGNILERFSAQQFPDLHSELNLSSLELGDSALYFCASSEGTGSYNEQFFGPGTRLTVL.

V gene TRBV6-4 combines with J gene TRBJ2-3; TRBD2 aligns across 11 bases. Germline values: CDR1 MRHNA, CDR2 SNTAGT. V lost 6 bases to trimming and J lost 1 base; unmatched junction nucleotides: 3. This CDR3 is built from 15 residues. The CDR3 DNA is TGTGCCAGCAGCCTGACTAGCGGGGGCACAGATACGCAGTATTTT. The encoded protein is CASSLTSGGTDTQYF.

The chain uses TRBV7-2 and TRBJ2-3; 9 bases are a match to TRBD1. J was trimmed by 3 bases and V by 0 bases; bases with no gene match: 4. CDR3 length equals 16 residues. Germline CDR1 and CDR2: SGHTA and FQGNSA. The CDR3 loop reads CASSLAGTGRTDTQYF. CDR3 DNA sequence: TGTGCCAGCAGCTTAGCGGGGACAGGGAGAACAGATACGCAGTATTTT.

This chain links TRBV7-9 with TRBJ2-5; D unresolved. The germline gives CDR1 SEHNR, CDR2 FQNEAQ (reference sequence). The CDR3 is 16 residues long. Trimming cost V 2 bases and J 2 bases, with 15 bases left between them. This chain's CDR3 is CASSLRGDSRQETQYF. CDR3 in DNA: TGTGCCAGCAGCTTACGTGGTGATAGTCGGCAAGAGACCCAGTACTTC.

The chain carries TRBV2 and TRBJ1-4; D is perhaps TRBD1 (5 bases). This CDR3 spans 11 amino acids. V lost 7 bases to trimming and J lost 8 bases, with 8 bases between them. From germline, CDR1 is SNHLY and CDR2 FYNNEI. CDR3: CASTGEEKLFF. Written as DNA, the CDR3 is TGTGCCAGCACGGGGGAGGAAAAACTGTTTTTT. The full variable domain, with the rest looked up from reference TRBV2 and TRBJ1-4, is EPEVTQTPSHQVTQMGQEVILRCVPISNHLYFYWYRQILGQKVEFLVSFYNNEISEKSEIFDDQFSVERPDGSNFTLKIRSTKLEDSAMYFCASTGEEKLFFGSGTQLSVL.

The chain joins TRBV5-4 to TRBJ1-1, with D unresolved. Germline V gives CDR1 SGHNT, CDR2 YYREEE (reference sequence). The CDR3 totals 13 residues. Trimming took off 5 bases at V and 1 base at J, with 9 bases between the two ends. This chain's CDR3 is CASRRVGNTEAFF. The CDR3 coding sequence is TGTGCCAGCAGGCGGGTGGGGAACACTGAAGCTTTCTTT.

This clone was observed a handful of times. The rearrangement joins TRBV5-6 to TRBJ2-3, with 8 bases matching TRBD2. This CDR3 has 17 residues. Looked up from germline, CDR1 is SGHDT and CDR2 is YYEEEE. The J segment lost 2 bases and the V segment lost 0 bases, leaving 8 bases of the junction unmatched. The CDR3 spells CASSLELAGGPTDTQYF. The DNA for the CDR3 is TGTGCCAGCAGCTTGGAGCTGGCGGGAGGCCCCACAGATACGCAGTATTTT. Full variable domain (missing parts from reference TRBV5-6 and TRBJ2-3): DAGVTQSPTHLIKTRGQQVTLRCSPKSGHDTVSWYQQALGQGPQFIFQYYEEEERQRGNFPDRFSGHQFPNYSSELNVNALLLGDSALYLCASSLELAGGPTDTQYFGPGTRLTVL.

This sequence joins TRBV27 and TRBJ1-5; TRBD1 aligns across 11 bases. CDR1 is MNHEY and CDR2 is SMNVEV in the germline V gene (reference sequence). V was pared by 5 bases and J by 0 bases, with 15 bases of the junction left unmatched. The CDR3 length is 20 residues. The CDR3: CASSPSSGTGGFYSNQPQHF. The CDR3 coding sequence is TGTGCCAGCAGTCCCTCCTCCGGGACAGGGGGGTTTTATAGCAATCAGCCCCAGCATTTT.

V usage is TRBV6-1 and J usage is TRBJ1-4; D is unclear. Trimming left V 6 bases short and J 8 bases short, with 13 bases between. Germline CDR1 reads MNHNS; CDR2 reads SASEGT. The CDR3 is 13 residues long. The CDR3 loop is CASSLSRVEKLFF. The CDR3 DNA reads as TGTGCCAGCAGCTTGAGTCGCGTAGAAAAACTGTTTTTT.

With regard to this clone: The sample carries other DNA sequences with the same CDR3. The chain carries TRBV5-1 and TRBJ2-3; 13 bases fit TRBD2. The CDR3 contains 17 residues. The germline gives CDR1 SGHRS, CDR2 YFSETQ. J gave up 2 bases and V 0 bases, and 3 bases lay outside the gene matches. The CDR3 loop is CASSLAGLAGNTDTQYF. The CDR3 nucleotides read TGCGCCAGCAGCTTGGCGGGACTAGCGGGAAACACAGATACGCAGTATTTT.

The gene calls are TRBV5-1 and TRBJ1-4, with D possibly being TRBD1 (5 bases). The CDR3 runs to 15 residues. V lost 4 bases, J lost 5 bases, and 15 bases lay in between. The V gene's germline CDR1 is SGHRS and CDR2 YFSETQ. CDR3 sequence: CASSPQGTQNEKLFF. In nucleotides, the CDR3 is TGCGCCAGCAGCCCGCAAGGGACTCAGAATGAAAAACTGTTTTTT.

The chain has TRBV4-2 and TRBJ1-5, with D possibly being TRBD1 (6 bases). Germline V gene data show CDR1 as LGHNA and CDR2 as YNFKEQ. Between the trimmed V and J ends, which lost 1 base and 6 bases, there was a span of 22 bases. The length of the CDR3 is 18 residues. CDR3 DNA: TGTGCCAGCAGCCAAGTCGCAGGGGTTCATCCACCAGGTCAGCCCCAGCATTTT. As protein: CASSQVAGVHPPGQPQHF.

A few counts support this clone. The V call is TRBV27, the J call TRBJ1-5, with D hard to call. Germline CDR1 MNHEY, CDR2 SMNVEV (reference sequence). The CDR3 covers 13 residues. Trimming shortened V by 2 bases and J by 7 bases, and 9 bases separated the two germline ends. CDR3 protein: CASSLGGRQPQHF. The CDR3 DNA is TGTGCCAGCAGTTTAGGCGGTAGGCAGCCCCAGCATTTT.

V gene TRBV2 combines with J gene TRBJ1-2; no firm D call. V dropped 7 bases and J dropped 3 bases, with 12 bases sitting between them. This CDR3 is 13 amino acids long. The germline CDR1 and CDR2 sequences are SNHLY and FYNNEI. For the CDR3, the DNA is TGTGCCAGCACCCCCCTGGCAGACTATGGCTACACCTTC. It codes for CASTPLADYGYTF.

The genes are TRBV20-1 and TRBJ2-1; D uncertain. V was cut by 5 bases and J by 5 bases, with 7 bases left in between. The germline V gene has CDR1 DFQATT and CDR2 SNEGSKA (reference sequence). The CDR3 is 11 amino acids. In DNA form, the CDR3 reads TGCAGTGCTCCTCGGGACAATGAGCAGTTCTTC. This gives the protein CSAPRDNEQFF.

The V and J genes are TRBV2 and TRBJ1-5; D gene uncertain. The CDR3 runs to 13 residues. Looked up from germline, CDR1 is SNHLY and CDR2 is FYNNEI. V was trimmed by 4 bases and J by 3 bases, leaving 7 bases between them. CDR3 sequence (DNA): TGTGCCAGCAGTGGGGAGATCAATCAGCCCCAGCATTTT. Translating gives CASSGEINQPQHF. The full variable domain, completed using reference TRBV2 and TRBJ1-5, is EPEVTQTPSHQVTQMGQEVILRCVPISNHLYFYWYRQILGQKVEFLVSFYNNEISEKSEIFDDQFSVERPDGSNFTLKIRSTKLEDSAMYFCASSGEINQPQHFGDGTRLSIL.

The CDR3 loop is CASSEGPLKVYNEQFF. CDR3 DNA sequence: TGTGCCAGCAGTGAGGGGCCCCTCAAGGTTTACAATGAGCAGTTCTTC. This rearrangement joins TRBV6-1 to TRBJ2-1, with D maybe TRBD1 (5 bases). CDR1 MNHNS and CDR2 SASEGT come from the germline V gene. This CDR3 is 16 amino acids long. V shed 3 bases and J shed 4 bases, with 16 bases lying between them.

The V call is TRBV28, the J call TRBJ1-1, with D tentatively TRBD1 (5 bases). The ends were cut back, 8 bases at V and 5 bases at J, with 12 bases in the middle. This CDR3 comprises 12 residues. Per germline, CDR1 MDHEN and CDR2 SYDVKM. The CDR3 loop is CASHPRGTEAFF. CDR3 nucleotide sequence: TGTGCCAGCCACCCGCGGGGGACTGAAGCTTTCTTT.

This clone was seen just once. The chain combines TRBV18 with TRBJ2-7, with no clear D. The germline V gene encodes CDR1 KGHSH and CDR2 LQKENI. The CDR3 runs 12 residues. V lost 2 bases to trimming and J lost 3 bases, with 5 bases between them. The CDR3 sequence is CASSPGGYEQYF. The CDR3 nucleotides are TGTGCCAGCTCACCAGGCGGCTACGAGCAGTACTTC.

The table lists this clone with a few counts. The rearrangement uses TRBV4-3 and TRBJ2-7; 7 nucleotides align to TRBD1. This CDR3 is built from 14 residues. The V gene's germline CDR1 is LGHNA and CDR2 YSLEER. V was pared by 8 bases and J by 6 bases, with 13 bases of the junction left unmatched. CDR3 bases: TGCGCCAGCCGAGGACAGGCCGATTCTTCCGAGCAGTACTTC. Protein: CASRGQADSSEQYF.

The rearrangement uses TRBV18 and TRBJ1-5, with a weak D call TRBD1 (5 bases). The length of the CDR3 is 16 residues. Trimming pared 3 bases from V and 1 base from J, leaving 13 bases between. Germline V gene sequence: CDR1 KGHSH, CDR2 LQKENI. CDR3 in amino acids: CASSPDRGGSNQPQHF. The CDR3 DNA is TGTGCCAGCTCACCGGACCGCGGGGGAAGCAATCAGCCCCAGCATTTT.

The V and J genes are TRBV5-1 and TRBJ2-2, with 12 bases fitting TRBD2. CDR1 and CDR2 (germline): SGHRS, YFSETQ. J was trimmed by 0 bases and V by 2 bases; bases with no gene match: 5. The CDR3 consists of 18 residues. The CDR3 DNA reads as TGCGCCAGCAGCTTTTCTTGGACTAGCGGGGCGAACACCGGGGAGCTGTTTTTT. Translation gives CASSFSWTSGANTGELFF.